This T cell receptor beta chain was found in a study of cytomegalovirus exposure and HLA in healthy donors. There are 15 residues in the CDR3. The ends lost 3 bases at V and 3 bases at J; junction bases unmatched: 4. CDR1 and CDR2 (germline): KGHSH, LQKENI. Use of 60 Vbeta and 13 Jbeta primers characterized the PCR. Produced via immunoSEQ multiplex PCR; TCRdb's table is partial and in-frame only. The sample has roughly 160,000 clones, approximately 71% seen once. Overall study findings and caveats: TCR beta sequences reportedly predicted most subjects' HLA-A and HLA-B alleles accurately. The authors listed approximately 160 TCR beta chains as cytomegalovirus-associated.

This clone was picked up one time. Its antigen remains unidentified. The V gene is TRBV18, the J gene TRBJ2-2, with 7 positions matching TRBD1. Material for sequencing was PBMCs. This receptor was obtained from a girl under 18 in good health and CMV-seronegative. The CDR3 sequence is CASSPRGSYTGELFF. The CDR3, as DNA: TGTGCCAGCTCACCCAGGGGGAGTTACACCGGGGAGCTGTTTTTT.